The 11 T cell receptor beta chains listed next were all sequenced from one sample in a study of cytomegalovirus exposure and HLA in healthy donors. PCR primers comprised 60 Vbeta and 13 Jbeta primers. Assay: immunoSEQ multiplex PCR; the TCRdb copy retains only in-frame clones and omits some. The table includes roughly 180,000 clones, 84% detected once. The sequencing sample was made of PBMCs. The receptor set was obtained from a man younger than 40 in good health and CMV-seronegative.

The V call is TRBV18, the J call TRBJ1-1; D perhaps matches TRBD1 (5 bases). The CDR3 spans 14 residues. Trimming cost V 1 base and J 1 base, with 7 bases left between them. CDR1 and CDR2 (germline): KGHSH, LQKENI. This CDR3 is CASSPRGENTEAFF. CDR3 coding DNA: TGTGCCAGCTCACCACGGGGGGAGAACACTGAAGCTTTCTTT.

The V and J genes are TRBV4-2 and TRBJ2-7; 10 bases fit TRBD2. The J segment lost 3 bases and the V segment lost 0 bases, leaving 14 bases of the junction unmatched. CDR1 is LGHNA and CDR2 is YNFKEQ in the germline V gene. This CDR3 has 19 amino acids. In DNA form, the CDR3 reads TGTGCCAGCAGCCAAGATGGGACCCCGGGACTAGCGACCTACTACGAGCAGTACTTC. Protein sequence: CASSQDGTPGLATYYEQYF.

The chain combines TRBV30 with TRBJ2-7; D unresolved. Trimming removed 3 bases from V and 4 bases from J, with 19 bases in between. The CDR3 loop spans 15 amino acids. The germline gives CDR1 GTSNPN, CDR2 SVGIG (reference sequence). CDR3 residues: CAWRPIAGFGYEQYF. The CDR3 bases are TGTGCCTGGAGACCTATAGCTGGGTTCGGATACGAGCAGTACTTC. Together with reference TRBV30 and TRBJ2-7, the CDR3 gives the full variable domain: SQTIHQWPATLVQPVGSPLSLECTVEGTSNPNLYWYRQAAGRGLQLLFYSVGIGQISSEVPQNLSASRPQDRQFILSSKKLLLSDSGFYLCAWRPIAGFGYEQYFGPGTRLTVT.

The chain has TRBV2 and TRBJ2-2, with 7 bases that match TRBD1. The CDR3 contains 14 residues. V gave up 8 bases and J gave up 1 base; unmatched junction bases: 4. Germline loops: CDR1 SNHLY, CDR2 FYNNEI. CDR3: CASYRDRNTGELFF. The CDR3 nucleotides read TGTGCCAGCTACCGGGACAGGAACACCGGGGAGCTGTTTTTT.

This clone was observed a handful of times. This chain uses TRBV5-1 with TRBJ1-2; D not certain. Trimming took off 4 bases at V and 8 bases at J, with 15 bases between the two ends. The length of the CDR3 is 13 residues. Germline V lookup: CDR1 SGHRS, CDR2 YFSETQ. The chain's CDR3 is CASSPRQISGYTF. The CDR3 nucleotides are TGCGCCAGCAGCCCCAGACAAATATCCGGCTACACCTTC. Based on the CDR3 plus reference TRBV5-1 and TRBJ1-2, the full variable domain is KAGVTQTPRYLIKTRGQQVTLSCSPISGHRSVSWYQQTPGQGLQFLFEYFSETQRNKGNFPGRFSGRQFSNSRSEMNVSTLELGDSALYLCASSPRQISGYTFGSGTRLTVV.

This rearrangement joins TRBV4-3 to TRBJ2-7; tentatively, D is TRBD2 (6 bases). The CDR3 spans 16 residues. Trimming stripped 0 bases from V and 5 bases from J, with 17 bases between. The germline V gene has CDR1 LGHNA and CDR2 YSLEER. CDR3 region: CASSQDLTGGRHEQYF. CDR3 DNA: TGCGCCAGCAGCCAAGATCTGACTGGGGGGAGACACGAGCAGTACTTC.

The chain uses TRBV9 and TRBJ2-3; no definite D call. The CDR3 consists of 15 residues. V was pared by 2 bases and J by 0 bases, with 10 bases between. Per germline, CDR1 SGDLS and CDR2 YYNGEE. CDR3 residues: CASSVLVTSTDTQYF. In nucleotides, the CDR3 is TGTGCCAGCAGCGTTCTCGTGACTAGCACAGATACGCAGTATTTT.

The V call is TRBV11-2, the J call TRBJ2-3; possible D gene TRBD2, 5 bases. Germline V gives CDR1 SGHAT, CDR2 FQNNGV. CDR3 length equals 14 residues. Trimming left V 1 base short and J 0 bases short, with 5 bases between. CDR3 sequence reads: CASSLGTSTDTQYF. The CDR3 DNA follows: TGTGCCAGCAGCTTAGGGACTAGCACAGATACGCAGTATTTT.

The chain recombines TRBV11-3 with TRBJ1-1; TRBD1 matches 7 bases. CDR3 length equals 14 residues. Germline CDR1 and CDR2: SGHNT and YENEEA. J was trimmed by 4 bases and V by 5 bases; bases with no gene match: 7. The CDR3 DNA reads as TGTGCCAGCAGCCAGGGGGGAGTGGGCACTGAAGCTTTCTTT. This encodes CASSQGGVGTEAFF.

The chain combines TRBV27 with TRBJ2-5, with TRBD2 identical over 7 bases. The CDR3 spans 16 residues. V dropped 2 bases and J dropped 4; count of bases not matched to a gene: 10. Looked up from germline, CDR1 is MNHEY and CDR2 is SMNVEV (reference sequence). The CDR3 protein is CASSLKRGGMVETQYF. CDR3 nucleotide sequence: TGTGCCAGCAGTTTAAAGCGGGGAGGGATGGTAGAGACCCAGTACTTC.

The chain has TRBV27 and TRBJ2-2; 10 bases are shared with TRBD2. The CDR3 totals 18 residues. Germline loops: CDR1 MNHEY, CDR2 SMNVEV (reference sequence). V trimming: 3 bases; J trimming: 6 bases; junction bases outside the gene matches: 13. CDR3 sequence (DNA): TGTGCCAGCAGTTTTAATTTTTGGACTAGCGGATACGCCGGGGAGCTGTTTTTT. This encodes CASSFNFWTSGYAGELFF.